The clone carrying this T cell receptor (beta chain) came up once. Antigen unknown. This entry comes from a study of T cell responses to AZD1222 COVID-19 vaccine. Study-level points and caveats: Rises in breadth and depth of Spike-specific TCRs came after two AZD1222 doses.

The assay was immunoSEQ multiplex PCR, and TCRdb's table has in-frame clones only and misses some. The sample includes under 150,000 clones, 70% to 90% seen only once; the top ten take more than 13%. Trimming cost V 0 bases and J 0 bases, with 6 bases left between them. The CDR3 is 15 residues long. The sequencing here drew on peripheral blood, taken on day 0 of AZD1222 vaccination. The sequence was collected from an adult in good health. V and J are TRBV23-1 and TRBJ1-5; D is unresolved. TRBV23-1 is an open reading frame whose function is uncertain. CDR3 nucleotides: TGCGCCAGCAGTCAATCGATGGATAGCAATCAGCCCCAGCATTTT. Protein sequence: CASSQSMDSNQPQHF.